Reported below is one T cell receptor beta chain. Its target is not known. The entry originates in a study of T cell responses to AZD1222 COVID-19 vaccine. Only in-frame clones appear in the TCRdb table, and some are missing; sequencing was by immunoSEQ multiplex PCR. The table includes about 14,000 clones, around 80% detected once. The CDR3 has 13 residues. Germline V gives CDR1 GTSNPN, CDR2 SVGIG (reference sequence). V was clipped by 8 bases and J by 2 bases, with 12 bases between them. Regarding the study as a whole: Baseline seropositives among AZD1222 recipients totaled only 5 to 7. Reportedly, close to half of spike-specific TCRs are directed against unmutated variant regions. Researchers took repertoire samples only after the peak T cell response had come. It should be noted that donors were predominantly white British and more often female, and clonal diversity was possibly underestimated.

This clonotype originated in an adult who received the AZD1222 COVID-19 vaccine. The chain is built from TRBV30 and TRBJ1-4; D gene unclear. Sequencing used peripheral blood, obtained 28 days after the second AZD1222 dose. This CDR3 is CAGWQRTNEKLFF. DNA of the CDR3: TGTGCCGGGTGGCAGAGGACTAATGAAAAACTGTTTTTT.